This is a list of T cell receptor beta chains from one sample in a study of T cells in Graves' hyperthyroidism and ophthalmopathy. Each CDR3 protein is one row after TCRdb ran MiXCR on the multiplex PCR reads. The sample contains 600,000 to 650,000 distinct CDR3 sequences, about 17% of which appear only once. Specimen: blood. These receptors were collected from a woman under 40 with Graves' hyperthyroidism. CDR3s include the opening cysteine and the closing phenylalanine or tryptophan. The D gene is left open where the match is weak. Some rows have no size entry. The others give once, few or many, or a class for an expanded clone.

J gene: TRBJ1-2; clone size: many; CDR3 length: 15; D gene: TRBD1; V gene: TRBV11-2; CDR3 protein: CASSSTGVPNYGYTF; CDR3 DNA: TGTGCCAGCAGCTCGACAGGGGTGCCTAACTATGGCTACACCTTC
J gene: TRBJ1-1; clone size: .; CDR3 length: 13; D gene: .; V gene: TRBV6-2/TRBV6-3; CDR3 protein: CASSTQENTEAFF; CDR3 DNA: TGTGCCAGCAGTACCCAGGAGAACACTGAAGCTTTCTTT
J gene: TRBJ2-1; clone size: many; CDR3 length: 14; D gene: TRBD2; V gene: TRBV28; CDR3 protein: CASRPGTSGNEQFF; CDR3 DNA: TGTGCCAGCAGGCCCGGGACTAGCGGAAATGAGCAGTTCTTC
J gene: TRBJ1-1; clone size: many; CDR3 length: 12; D gene: TRBD1; V gene: TRBV6-1; CDR3 protein: CASSSHRGEAFF; CDR3 DNA: TGTGCCAGCAGTTCCCACAGGGGCGAAGCTTTCTTT
J gene: TRBJ2-1; clone size: many; CDR3 length: 13; D gene: .; V gene: TRBV28; CDR3 protein: CASSLYGANEQFF; CDR3 DNA: TGTGCCAGCAGTTTATATGGGGCCAATGAGCAGTTCTTC
J gene: TRBJ2-1; clone size: .; CDR3 length: 13; D gene: .; V gene: TRBV29-1; CDR3 protein: CSVSGGPQPGQFF; CDR3 DNA: TGCAGCGTCTCAGGAGGGCCCCAACCGGGGCAGTTCTTC
J gene: TRBJ1-1; clone size: many; CDR3 length: 14; D gene: .; V gene: TRBV6-1; CDR3 protein: CASSVQGLNTEAFF; CDR3 DNA: TGTGCCAGCAGTGTGCAGGGGTTGAACACTGAAGCTTTCTTT
J gene: TRBJ1-6; clone size: few; CDR3 length: 14; D gene: TRBD1; V gene: TRBV12-3/TRBV12-4; CDR3 protein: CASSPGQGGEPLHF; CDR3 DNA: TGTGCCAGCAGCCCTGGACAGGGAGGGGAACCCCTCCACTTT
J gene: TRBJ2-7; clone size: .; CDR3 length: 12; D gene: .; V gene: TRBV30; CDR3 protein: CARGHLPYEQYF; CDR3 DNA: TGTGCCCGGGGACACCTTCCCTACGAGCAGTACTTC
J gene: TRBJ1-1; clone size: few; CDR3 length: 14; D gene: TRBD1; V gene: TRBV4-1; CDR3 protein: CASSQVSPGQRAFF; CDR3 DNA: TGCGCCAGCAGCCAAGTCAGCCCGGGACAGAGGGCTTTCTTT
J gene: TRBJ2-1; clone size: many; CDR3 length: 12; D gene: TRBD2; V gene: TRBV20-1; CDR3 protein: CSARDTGGEQFF; CDR3 DNA: TGCAGTGCTAGAGATACGGGGGGTGAGCAGTTCTTC
J gene: TRBJ2-1; clone size: .; CDR3 length: 16; D gene: TRBD2; V gene: TRBV15; CDR3 protein: CATSRDGLAGEDEQFF; CDR3 DNA: TGTGCCACCAGCAGAGATGGACTAGCGGGAGAAGATGAGCAGTTCTTC
J gene: TRBJ1-5; clone size: .; CDR3 length: 15; D gene: .; V gene: TRBV28; CDR3 protein: CASSIRDPSNQPQHF; CDR3 DNA: TGTGCCAGCAGTATTCGGGACCCCAGCAATCAGCCCCAGCATTTT
J gene: TRBJ2-5; clone size: many; CDR3 length: 13; D gene: .; V gene: TRBV5-4; CDR3 protein: CASSLPPEETQYF; CDR3 DNA: TGTGCCAGCAGCTTGCCCCCCGAAGAGACCCAGTACTTC
J gene: TRBJ2-1; clone size: .; CDR3 length: 14; D gene: TRBD2; V gene: TRBV28; CDR3 protein: CAIKGASGIDEQFF; CDR3 DNA: TGTGCCATAAAGGGGGCTAGCGGGATTGATGAGCAGTTCTTC